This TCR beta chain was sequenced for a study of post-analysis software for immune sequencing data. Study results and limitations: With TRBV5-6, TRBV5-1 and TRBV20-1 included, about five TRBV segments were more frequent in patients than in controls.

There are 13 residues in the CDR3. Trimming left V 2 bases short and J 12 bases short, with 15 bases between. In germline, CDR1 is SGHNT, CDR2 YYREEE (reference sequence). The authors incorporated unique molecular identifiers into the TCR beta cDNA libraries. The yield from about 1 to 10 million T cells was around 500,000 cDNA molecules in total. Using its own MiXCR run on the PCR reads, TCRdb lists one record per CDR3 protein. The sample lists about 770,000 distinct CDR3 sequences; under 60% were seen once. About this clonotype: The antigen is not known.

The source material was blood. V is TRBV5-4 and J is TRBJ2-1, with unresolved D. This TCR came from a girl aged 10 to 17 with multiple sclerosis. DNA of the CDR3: TGTGCCAGCAGCTTCGGAACACCACGGGTGCAGTTCTTC. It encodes CASSFGTPRVQFF.